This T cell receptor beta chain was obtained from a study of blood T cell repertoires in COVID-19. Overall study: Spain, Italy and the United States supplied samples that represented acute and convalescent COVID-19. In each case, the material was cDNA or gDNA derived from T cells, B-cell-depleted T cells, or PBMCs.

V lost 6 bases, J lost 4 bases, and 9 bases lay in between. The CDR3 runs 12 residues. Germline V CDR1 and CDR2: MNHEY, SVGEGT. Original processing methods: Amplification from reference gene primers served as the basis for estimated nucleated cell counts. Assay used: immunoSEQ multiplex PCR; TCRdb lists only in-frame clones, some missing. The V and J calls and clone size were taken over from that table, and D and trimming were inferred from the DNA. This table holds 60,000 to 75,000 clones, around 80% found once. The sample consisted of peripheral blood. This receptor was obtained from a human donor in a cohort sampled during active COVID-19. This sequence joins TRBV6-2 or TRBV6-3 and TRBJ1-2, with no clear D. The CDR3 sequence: CASSSQFYGYTF. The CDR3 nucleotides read TGTGCCAGCAGCTCCCAGTTCTATGGCTACACCTTC.